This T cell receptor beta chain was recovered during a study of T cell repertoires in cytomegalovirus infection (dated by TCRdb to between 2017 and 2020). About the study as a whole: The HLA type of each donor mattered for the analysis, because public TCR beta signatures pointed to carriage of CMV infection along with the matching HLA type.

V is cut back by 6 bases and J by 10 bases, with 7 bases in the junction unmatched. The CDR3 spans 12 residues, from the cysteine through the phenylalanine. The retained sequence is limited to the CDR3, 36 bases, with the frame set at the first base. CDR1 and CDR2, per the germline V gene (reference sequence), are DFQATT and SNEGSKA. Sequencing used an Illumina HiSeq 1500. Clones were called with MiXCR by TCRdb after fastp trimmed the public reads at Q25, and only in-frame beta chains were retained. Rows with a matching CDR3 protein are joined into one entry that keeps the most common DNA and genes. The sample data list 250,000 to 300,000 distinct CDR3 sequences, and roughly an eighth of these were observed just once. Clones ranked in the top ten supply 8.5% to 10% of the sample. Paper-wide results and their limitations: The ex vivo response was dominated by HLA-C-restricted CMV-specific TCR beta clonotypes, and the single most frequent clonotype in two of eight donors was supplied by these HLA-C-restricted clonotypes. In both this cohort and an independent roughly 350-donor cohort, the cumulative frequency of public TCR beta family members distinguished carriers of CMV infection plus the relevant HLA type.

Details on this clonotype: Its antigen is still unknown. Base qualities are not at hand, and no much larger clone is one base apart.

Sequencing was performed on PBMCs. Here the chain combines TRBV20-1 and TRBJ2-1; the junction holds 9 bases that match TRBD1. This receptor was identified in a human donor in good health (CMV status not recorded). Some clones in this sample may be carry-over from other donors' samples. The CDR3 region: CSAARTGAEQFF. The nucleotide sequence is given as TGCAGTGCCGCCAGGACAGGGGCCGAGCAGTTCTTC.